The rows below give T cell receptor beta chains drawn from one sample of a study of persistence of HIV-infected CD4 T cells. Repertoires were generated with immunoSEQ multiplex PCR, while TCRdb's copy carries only in-frame clones and drops some. The sample has about 40,000 clones, 75% to 85% seen once. These receptors are not linked to any known antigen. This specimen was CD4+ T cells sorted from PBMCs after roughly 18-hour stimulation, taken from a patient who received antiretroviral therapy. These receptors all stem from an adult man with HIV who was CMV-seropositive. Both conserved end residues are part of each CDR3. Fields, in order: clone size, CDR3 length, V gene, J gene, D gene, CDR3 protein, CDR3 DNA. The D gene is left open where the match is weak. For some rows the clone size is stated as once, few or many, or as a class when expanded; others skip it.

>NA|16|TRBV28|TRBJ1-4|NA
CASTPRPGGKDEKLFF
TGTGCCAGCACCCCTCGCCCTGGGGGGAAGGATGAAAAACTGTTTTTT
>NA|15|TRBV19|TRBJ1-1|NA
CASSTARGPNTEAFF
TGTGCCAGTAGTACCGCCAGAGGCCCGAACACTGAAGCTTTCTTT
>NA|16|TRBV3-1/TRBV3-2|TRBJ1-6|NA
CASSGGGSSYNSPLHF
TGTGCCAGCAGTGGGGGGGGAAGCTCCTATAATTCACCCCTCCACTTT
>NA|11|TRBV6-5|TRBJ1-6|NA
CASGTNSPLHF
TGTGCCAGCGGGACTAATTCACCCCTCCACTTT
>NA|14|TRBV10-3|TRBJ2-7|TRBD1
CAISNGQASYEQYF
TGTGCCATCAGTAACGGACAGGCCTCCTACGAGCAGTACTTC
>NA|14|TRBV3-1/TRBV3-2|TRBJ2-1|NA
CASSQGGWGNEQFF
TGTGCCAGCAGCCAAGGGGGCTGGGGCAATGAGCAGTTCTTC
>few|13|TRBV12-3/TRBV12-4|TRBJ1-2|NA
CASSSGPNYGYTF
TGTGCCAGCAGCTCTGGACCTAACTATGGCTACACCTTC
>NA|15|TRBV18|TRBJ2-5|TRBD2
CASSPFAGGKETQYF
TGTGCCAGCTCACCGTTTGCGGGGGGGAAAGAGACCCAGTACTTC
>few|15|TRBV11-1|TRBJ2-5|NA
CASSLIPSGFEFQYF
TGTGCCAGCAGCTTAATCCCCAGCGGCTTTGAGTTCCAGTACTTC
>NA|14|TRBV10-3|TRBJ1-1|NA
CAISETGGGTEAFF
TGTGCCATCAGTGAGACGGGAGGGGGCACTGAAGCTTTCTTT
>NA|14|TRBV5-3|TRBJ1-2|NA
CARSLAQLRRGYTF
TGTGCCAGAAGCTTGGCGCAGTTGAGGCGCGGCTACACCTTC
>NA|15|TRBV29-1|TRBJ2-7|TRBD1
CSVVGSGQGTYEQYF
TGCAGCGTGGTTGGATCGGGACAGGGGACCTACGAGCAGTACTTC
>NA|11|TRBV5-1|TRBJ1-1|NA
CASNGRTEAFF
TGCGCCAGCAACGGGAGGACTGAAGCTTTCTTT
>NA|14|TRBV5-6|TRBJ1-5|NA
CASSGTGSNQPQHF
TGTGCCAGCAGCGGGACGGGTAGCAATCAGCCCCAGCATTTT
>NA|15|TRBV19|TRBJ1-6|NA
CASSVGGPGNSPLHF
TGTGCCAGTAGTGTGGGTGGCCCCGGTAATTCACCCCTCCACTTT
>few|14|TRBV11-3|TRBJ2-3|TRBD2
CASSPGLGLDTQYF
TGTGCCAGCAGCCCGGGACTAGGTTTGGATACGCAGTATTTT
>few|16|TRBV14|TRBJ2-1|TRBD2
CASSQIASGTYNEQFF
TGTGCCAGCAGCCAGATAGCTAGCGGGACCTACAATGAGCAGTTCTTC